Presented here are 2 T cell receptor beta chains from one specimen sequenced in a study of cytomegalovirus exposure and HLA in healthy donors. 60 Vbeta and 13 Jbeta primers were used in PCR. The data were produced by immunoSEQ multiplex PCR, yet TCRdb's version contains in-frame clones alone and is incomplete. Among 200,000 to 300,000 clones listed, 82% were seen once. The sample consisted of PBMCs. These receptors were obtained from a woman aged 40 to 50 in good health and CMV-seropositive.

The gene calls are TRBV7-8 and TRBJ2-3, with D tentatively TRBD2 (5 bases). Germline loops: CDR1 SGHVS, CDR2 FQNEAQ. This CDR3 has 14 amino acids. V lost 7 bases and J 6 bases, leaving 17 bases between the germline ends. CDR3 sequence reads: CASTRDWTSDTQYF. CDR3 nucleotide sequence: TGTGCCAGCACCCGAGACTGGACTTCGGATACGCAGTATTTT.

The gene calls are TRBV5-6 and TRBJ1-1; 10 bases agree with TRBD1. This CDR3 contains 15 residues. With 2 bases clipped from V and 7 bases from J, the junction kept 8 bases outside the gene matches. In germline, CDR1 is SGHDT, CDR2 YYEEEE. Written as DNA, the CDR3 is TGTGCCAGCAGCTTAGTACGAGGACAGGGGGATGAAGCTTTCTTT. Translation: CASSLVRGQGDEAFF.